Listed below are T cell receptor beta chains from one sample, sequenced in a study of a mutant IDH1 vaccine in newly diagnosed glioma. Profiled with immunoSEQ multiplex PCR; TCRdb holds only in-frame clones, not every one. The sample consists of approximately 110,000 clones, approximately 87% of them appearing once. No cognate antigen is known for these TCRs. The input for sequencing was PBMCs, taken from a glioma patient whose treatment included an IDH1 peptide vaccine. The source is a woman aged 45 to 65 with glioma. CDR3s include the opening cysteine and the closing phenylalanine or tryptophan. A D gene is named only where the DNA matches it firmly. Where a row states a size, it is once, few, many or the class of an expanded clone; other rows omit it.

d_call,j_call,clone_size,v_call,cdr3_nt,cdr3_aa
.,TRBJ2-7,.,TRBV12-5,TGTGCTAGTGGTTTGCAAGAGACTGACTCCTACGAGCAGTACTTC,CASGLQETDSYEQYF
.,TRBJ2-5,.,TRBV11-2,TGTGCCAGCAGCCCCCGACAGGATGGGAAGACCCAGTACTTC,CASSPRQDGKTQYF
.,TRBJ1-1,.,TRBV27,TGTGCCAGCAGTTTTCAGGGCGGCACTGAAGCTTTCTTT,CASSFQGGTEAFF
.,TRBJ2-2,.,TRBV19,TGTGCCAGTAGCTCGGGGTTTAGCACCGGGGAGCTGTTTTTT,CASSSGFSTGELFF
TRBD2,TRBJ2-4,.,TRBV19,TGTGCCAGTAGTATAGGGACTAGCGGTAACATTCAGTACTTC,CASSIGTSGNIQYF
.,TRBJ1-2,.,TRBV7-2,TGTGCCAGCAGCTTGTGGCAGGCGACGGGCTACACCTTC,CASSLWQATGYTF
.,TRBJ2-1,.,TRBV11-2,TGTGCCAGCAGCTTAGGCGGGGCCTCCGGGGCGCAGTTCTTC,CASSLGGASGAQFF
.,TRBJ2-2,.,TRBV28,TGTGCCAGCAGTTCCGGACAGTCCGTGAACACCGGGGAGCTGTTTTTT,CASSSGQSVNTGELFF
TRBD1,TRBJ2-5,once,TRBV5-4,TGTGCCAGCAGTTCAGGGACAGCCCAAGAGACCCAGTACTTC,CASSSGTAQETQYF
.,TRBJ2-7,.,TRBV28,TGTGCCAGCAGTCCACACAGCGAGCAGTACTTC,CASSPHSEQYF
.,TRBJ2-7,.,TRBV2,TGTGCCAGCAGGGTTGAAAGGGGTGGGGAGCAGTACTTC,CASRVERGGEQYF
TRBD1,TRBJ1-2,.,TRBV9,TGTGCCAGCAGCACCCGGGACAGGGATAACTATGGCTACACCTTC,CASSTRDRDNYGYTF
TRBD2,TRBJ2-5,.,TRBV13,TGTGCCAGCAGCAACGGACTAGCGGGAAGGGAGACCCAGTACTTC,CASSNGLAGRETQYF
.,TRBJ2-3,.,TRBV5-1,TGCGCCAGCAGCTTGGACCAGTTCACAGATACGCAGTATTTT,CASSLDQFTDTQYF
.,TRBJ1-2,.,TRBV14,TGTGCCAGCAGCCTAAGGCATCCTAGTGGCTACACCTTC,CASSLRHPSGYTF
.,TRBJ2-1,.,TRBV9,TGTGCCAGCAGCACGGACCGCGGATGGTCAGATGAGCAGTTCTTC,CASSTDRGWSDEQFF
TRBD1,TRBJ1-5,.,TRBV27,TGTGCCAGCAGTGTTGACAGGGGGCAGCCCCAGCATTTT,CASSVDRGQPQHF
TRBD2,TRBJ2-7,.,TRBV27,TGTGCCAGCAGTTTCCACGCAACTAGCGGGATATTCGAGCAGTACTTC,CASSFHATSGIFEQYF
.,TRBJ2-2,.,TRBV11-3,TGTGCCAGCAGCGTAGCGGTCCGGGGGCCCGGGGAGCTGTTTTTT,CASSVAVRGPGELFF
.,TRBJ1-4,once,TRBV4-1,TGCGCCAGCAGCCAAAGTCGGGCAGGGTTTGAAAAACTGTTTTTT,CASSQSRAGFEKLFF
.,TRBJ2-7,.,TRBV6-6,TGTGCCAGCAGTTACTCTGGTTCAGGGGACGAGCAGTACTTC,CASSYSGSGDEQYF
TRBD1,TRBJ2-7,.,TRBV25-1,TGTGCCAGCAGTGACCGGAGGGACAGGGGGTCCTACGAGCAGTACTTC,CASSDRRDRGSYEQYF
.,TRBJ2-1,.,TRBV7-3,TGTGCCAGCAGCTTGGAGACAGGTTACAATGAGCAGTTCTTC,CASSLETGYNEQFF
TRBD2,TRBJ2-3,few,TRBV5-4,TGTGCCAGCAGCTTGGGAGGGACTAGCGGGATTGCTACGCAGTATTTT,CASSLGGTSGIATQYF
TRBD1,TRBJ2-5,.,TRBV5-6,TGTGCCAGCAGCTCGGGATTGGGACAGGGGTCAGAGACCCAGTACTTC,CASSSGLGQGSETQYF
TRBD1,TRBJ2-7,.,TRBV10-3,TGTGCCATCAATACCGGGACAGGGTACGAGCAGTACTTC,CAINTGTGYEQYF
.,TRBJ1-3,.,TRBV30,TGTGCCTGGAGGGTAGGCTCTGGAAACACCATATATTTT,CAWRVGSGNTIYF
TRBD1,TRBJ1-2,few,TRBV27,TGTGCCAGCAGTCCCCGGACAGGAGTCTATGGCTACACCTTC,CASSPRTGVYGYTF
TRBD1,TRBJ1-1,.,TRBV11-1,TGTGCCAGCAGCTCATTCGACAGGGCGAACACTGAAGCTTTCTTT,CASSSFDRANTEAFF
TRBD2,TRBJ2-7,.,TRBV7-9,TGTGCCAGCAGCGCCGGGACTAACGAGCAGTACTTC,CASSAGTNEQYF
.,TRBJ2-1,.,TRBV6-5,TGTGCCAGCAGCCGAGGGAGAGGGTACAATGAGCAGTTCTTC,CASSRGRGYNEQFF
.,TRBJ1-6,once,TRBV2,TGTGCCAGCCAGATCACAGGGCGGTCACCCCTCCACTTT,CASQITGRSPLHF
TRBD1,TRBJ1-1,.,TRBV27,TGTGCCAGCAGTTGGTCCGGGACAGGGAGGACTGAAGCTTTCTTT,CASSWSGTGRTEAFF
TRBD2,TRBJ2-1,.,TRBV6-1,TGTGCCAGCAGTGTGCTGGCCGGGACTAGCAACAATGAGCAGTTCTTC,CASSVLAGTSNNEQFF
.,TRBJ1-5,.,TRBV27,TGTGCCAGCAGTACAGGGAACCTTCAGCCCCAGCATTTT,CASSTGNLQPQHF
.,TRBJ2-7,.,TRBV27,TGTGCCACCATGGGCAGGGGCAACGAGCAGTACTTC,CATMGRGNEQYF
.,TRBJ2-5,.,TRBV2,TGTGCCAGCAGTGTCGGGGGTGATTACCTCGACCAAGAGACCCAGTACTTC,CASSVGGDYLDQETQYF
TRBD2,TRBJ2-1,.,TRBV30,TGTGCCGGCTGGTGGGGGGGGATGCAGTTCTTC,CAGWWGGMQFF
.,TRBJ1-1,.,TRBV7-2,TGTGCCAGCAGCCCCGCGGGGCGAGGGGGGAACACTGAAGCTTTCTTT,CASSPAGRGGNTEAFF
.,TRBJ2-5,.,TRBV6-5,TGTGCCAGTGGGGGGCGGGGCGAGCAAGAGACCCAGTACTTC,CASGGRGEQETQYF
.,TRBJ1-5,.,TRBV29-1,TGCAGCGTGGGGGAGGGGGATCAGCCCCAGCATTTT,CSVGEGDQPQHF
.,TRBJ2-2,once,TRBV6-5,TGTGCCAGCAGTTCCCTGAAGGGCGGGGAGCTGTTTTTT,CASSSLKGGELFF
.,TRBJ2-3,.,TRBV10-1,TGCGCCAGCACGCCGGGAAACACACCAGATACGCAGTATTTT,CASTPGNTPDTQYF
.,TRBJ1-1,.,TRBV5-1,TGCGCCAGCAGCTTCCTGGTAAGGGGGTGGGACACTGAAGCTTTCTTT,CASSFLVRGWDTEAFF
.,TRBJ1-3,.,TRBV28,TGTGCCAGCAGCTGGGACACCTCTGGAAACACCATATATTTT,CASSWDTSGNTIYF
.,TRBJ2-7,.,TRBV25-1,TGTGCCAGCGGTACAGGGCGCGAGCAGTACTTC,CASGTGREQYF
TRBD2,TRBJ2-1,.,TRBV27,TGTGCCAGCAGTTTTGGGACTAGGTACAATGAGCAGTTCTTC,CASSFGTRYNEQFF
TRBD1,TRBJ1-5,.,TRBV14,TGTGCCAGCAGCCCAGGGGGTAGCAATCAGCCCCAGCATTTT,CASSPGGSNQPQHF
TRBD2,TRBJ2-7,many,TRBV9,TGTGCCAGCAGCGTCTTAGCGGGAGAAACTTACGAGCAGTACTTC,CASSVLAGETYEQYF
.,TRBJ2-1,.,TRBV7-2,TGTGCCAGCAGCTTAGCCCAGGGGTCCTACAATGAGCAGTTCTTC,CASSLAQGSYNEQFF